Following are 4 T cell receptor beta chains from one sample sequenced in a study. TCRdb independently ran MiXCR on the 5' RACE reads; one entry per CDR3 protein. The table lists roughly 40,000 distinct CDR3 sequences, 15% to 20% of them singletons. Sequences were obtained from naive CD4+ T cells sorted from a lymph node. This sample's subset: naive CD4+ T cells, CD4+CD45RA+CD25-. The receptors were sampled from a female donor with breast cancer.

CDR3 region: CASSLTGRAEAFF. CDR3 nucleotides: TGTGCCAGCAGCTTGACAGGGAGGGCTGAAGCTTTCTTT. This chain connects TRBV7-9 to TRBJ1-1; TRBD1 matches 7 bases. With V trimmed by 3 bases and J by 6 bases, 4 bases remained unmatched. Germline V gene lookup returns CDR1 SEHNR and CDR2 FQNEAQ (reference sequence). This CDR3 contains 13 residues.

As regards this clonotype: At one end, the junction sequence differs from germline, possibly due to a read error. The DNA for the CDR3 is TGCGTCAGCAGCTTGGGGGAACAGGGCTACACAGATACGCAGTATTTT. Amino acids: CVSSLGEQGYTDTQYF. V and J are TRBV5-1 and TRBJ2-3, with D maybe TRBD1 (6 bases). CDR1 and CDR2 (germline): SGHRS, YFSETQ. This CDR3 is 16 amino acids long.

The rearrangement uses TRBV5-1 and TRBJ2-7, with D maybe TRBD2 (5 bases). V dropped 0 bases and J dropped 7 bases, with 14 bases sitting between them. Germline CDR1 SGHRS, CDR2 YFSETQ. This CDR3 comprises 14 residues. CDR3 in amino acids: CASSLAPSPGEQYF. CDR3 DNA sequence: TGCGCCAGCAGCTTGGCCCCGTCACCGGGGGAGCAGTACTTC.

CDR3 sequence (DNA): TGTGCCAGCAGCCCCACGGGGGGCAGCACTGAAGCTTTCTTT. It translates to CASSPTGGSTEAFF. This sequence joins TRBV12-3 or TRBV12-4 and TRBJ1-1, with D possibly matching TRBD1 (6 bases). This CDR3 spans 14 amino acids. V lost 6 bases and J lost 4, with 15 bases in between.